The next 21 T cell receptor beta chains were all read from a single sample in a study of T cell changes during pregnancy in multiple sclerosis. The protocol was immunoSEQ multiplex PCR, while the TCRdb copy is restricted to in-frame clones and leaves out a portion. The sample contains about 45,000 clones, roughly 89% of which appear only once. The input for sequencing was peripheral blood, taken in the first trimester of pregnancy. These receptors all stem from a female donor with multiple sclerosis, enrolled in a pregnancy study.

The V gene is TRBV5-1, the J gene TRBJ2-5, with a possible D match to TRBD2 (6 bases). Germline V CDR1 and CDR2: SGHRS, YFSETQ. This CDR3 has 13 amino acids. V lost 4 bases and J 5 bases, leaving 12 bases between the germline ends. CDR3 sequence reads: CASSSAGRETQYF. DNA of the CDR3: TGCGCCAGCAGCAGTGCGGGGAGGGAGACCCAGTACTTC.

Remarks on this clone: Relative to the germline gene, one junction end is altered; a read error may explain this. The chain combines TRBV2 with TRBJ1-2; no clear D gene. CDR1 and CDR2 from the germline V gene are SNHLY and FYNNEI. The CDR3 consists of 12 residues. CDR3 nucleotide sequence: TGTGCCAGCAGTGACCGGGTGCTTCGGCAATTTTTC. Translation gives CASSDRVLRQFF.

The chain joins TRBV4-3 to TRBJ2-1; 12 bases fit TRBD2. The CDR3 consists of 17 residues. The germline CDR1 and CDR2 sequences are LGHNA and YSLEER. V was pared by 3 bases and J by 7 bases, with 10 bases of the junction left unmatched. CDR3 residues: CASSQDLGLAGFNEQFF. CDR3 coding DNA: TGCGCCAGCAGCCAGGACCTCGGACTAGCGGGGTTTAATGAGCAGTTCTTC.

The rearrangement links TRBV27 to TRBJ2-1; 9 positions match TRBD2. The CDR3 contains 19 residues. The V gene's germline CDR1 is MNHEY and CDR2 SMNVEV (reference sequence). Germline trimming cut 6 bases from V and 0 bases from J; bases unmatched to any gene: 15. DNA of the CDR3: TGTGCCAGCAGCCCGCTGTCGGCGGGGGGGACCCTCTCCTACAATGAGCAGTTCTTC. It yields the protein CASSPLSAGGTLSYNEQFF.

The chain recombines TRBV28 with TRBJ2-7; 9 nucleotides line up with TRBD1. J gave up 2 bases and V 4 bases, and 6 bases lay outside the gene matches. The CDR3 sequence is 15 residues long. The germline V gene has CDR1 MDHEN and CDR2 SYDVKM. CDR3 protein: CASSSSGTGTYEQYF. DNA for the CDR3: TGTGCCAGCAGTTCCTCCGGGACAGGGACCTACGAGCAGTACTTC.

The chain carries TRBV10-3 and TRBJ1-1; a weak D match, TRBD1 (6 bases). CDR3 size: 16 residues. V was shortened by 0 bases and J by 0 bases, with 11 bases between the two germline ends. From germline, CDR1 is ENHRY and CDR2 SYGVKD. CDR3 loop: CAISESGGALNTEAFF. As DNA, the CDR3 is TGTGCCATCAGTGAGTCCGGGGGGGCTTTGAACACTGAAGCTTTCTTT.

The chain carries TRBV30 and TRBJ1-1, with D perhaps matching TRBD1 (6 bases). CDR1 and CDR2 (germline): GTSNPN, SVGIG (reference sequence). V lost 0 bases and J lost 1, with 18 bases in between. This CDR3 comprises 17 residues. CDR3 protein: CAWSVRFLAGENTEAFF. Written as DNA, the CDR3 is TGTGCCTGGAGTGTACGTTTCTTGGCAGGGGAGAACACTGAAGCTTTCTTT.

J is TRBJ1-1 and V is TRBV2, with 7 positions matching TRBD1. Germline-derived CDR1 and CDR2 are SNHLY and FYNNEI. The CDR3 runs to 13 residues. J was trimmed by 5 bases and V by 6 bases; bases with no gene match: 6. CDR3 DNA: TGTGCCAGCAGGGCCGGACAGGCAACTGAAGCTTTCTTT. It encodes CASRAGQATEAFF.

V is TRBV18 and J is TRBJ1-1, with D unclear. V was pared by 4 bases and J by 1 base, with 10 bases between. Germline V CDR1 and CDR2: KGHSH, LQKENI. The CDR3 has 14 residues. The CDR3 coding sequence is TGTGCCAGCTCACAGAGAACTGGGAACACTGAAGCTTTCTTT. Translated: CASSQRTGNTEAFF. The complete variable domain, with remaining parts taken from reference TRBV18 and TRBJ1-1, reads NAGVMQNPRHLVRRRGQEARLRCSPMKGHSHVYWYRQLPEEGLKFMVYLQKENIIDESGMPKERFSAEFPKEGPSILRIQQVVRGDSAAYFCASSQRTGNTEAFFGQGTRLTVV.

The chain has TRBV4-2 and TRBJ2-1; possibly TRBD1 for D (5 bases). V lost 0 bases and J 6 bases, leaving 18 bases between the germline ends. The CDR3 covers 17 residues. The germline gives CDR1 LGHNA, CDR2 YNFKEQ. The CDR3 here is CASSQDPPQEASNEQFF. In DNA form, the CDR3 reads TGTGCCAGCAGCCAAGATCCCCCACAGGAAGCGAGCAATGAGCAGTTCTTC.

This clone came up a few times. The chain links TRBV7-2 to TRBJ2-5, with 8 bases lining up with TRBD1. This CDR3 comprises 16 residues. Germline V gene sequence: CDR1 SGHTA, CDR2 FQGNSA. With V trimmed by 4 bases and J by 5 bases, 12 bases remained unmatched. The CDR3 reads CASSSGQGVMGETQYF. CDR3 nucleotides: TGTGCCAGCAGCTCCGGACAGGGCGTGATGGGGGAGACCCAGTACTTC. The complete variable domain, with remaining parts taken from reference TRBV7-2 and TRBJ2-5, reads GAGVSQSPSNKVTEKGKDVELRCDPISGHTALYWYRQSLGQGLEFLIYFQGNSAPDKSGLPSDRFSAERTGGSVSTLTIQRTQQEDSAVYLCASSSGQGVMGETQYFGPGTRLLVL.

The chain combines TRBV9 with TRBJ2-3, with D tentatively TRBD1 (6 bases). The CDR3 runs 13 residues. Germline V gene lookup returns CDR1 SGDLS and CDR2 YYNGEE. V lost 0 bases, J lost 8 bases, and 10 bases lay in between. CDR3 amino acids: CASSVVLGATQYF. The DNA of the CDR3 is TGTGCCAGCAGCGTAGTTTTGGGGGCTACGCAGTATTTT. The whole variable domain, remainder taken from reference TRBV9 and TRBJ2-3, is DSGVTQTPKHLITATGQRVTLRCSPRSGDLSVYWYQQSLDQGLQFLIQYYNGEERAKGNILERFSAQQFPDLHSELNLSSLELGDSALYFCASSVVLGATQYFGPGTRLTVL.

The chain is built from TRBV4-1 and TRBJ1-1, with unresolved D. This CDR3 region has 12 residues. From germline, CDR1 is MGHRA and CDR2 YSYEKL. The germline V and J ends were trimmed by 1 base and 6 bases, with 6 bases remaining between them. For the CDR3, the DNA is TGCGCCAGCAGCCAAGTGGGCTCTGAAGCTTTCTTT. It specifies CASSQVGSEAFF.

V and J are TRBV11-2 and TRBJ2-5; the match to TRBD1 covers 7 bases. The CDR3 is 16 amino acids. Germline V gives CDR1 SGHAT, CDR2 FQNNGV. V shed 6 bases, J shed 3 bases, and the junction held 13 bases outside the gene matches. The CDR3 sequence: CASRHGRGRREETQYF. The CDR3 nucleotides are TGTGCCAGCAGGCATGGTAGGGGGCGGCGTGAAGAGACCCAGTACTTC.

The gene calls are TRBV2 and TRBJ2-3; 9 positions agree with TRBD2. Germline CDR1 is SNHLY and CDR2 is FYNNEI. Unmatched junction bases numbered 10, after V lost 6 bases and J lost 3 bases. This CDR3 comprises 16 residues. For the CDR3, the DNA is TGTGCCAGCAGGGAGGGCGGGGGGGAGGCGACAGATACGCAGTATTTT. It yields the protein CASREGGGEATDTQYF.

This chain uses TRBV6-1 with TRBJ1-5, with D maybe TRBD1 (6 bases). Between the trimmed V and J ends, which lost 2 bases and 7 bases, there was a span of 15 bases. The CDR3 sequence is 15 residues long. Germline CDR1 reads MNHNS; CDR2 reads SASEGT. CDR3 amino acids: CASSERLGRGQPQHF. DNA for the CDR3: TGTGCCAGCAGTGAACGTCTAGGGAGGGGGCAGCCCCAGCATTTT.

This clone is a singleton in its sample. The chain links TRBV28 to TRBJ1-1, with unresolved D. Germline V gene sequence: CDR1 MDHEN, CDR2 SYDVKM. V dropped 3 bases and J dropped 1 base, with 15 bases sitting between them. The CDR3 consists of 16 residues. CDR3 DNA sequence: TGTGCCAGCAGTTTCCTGAGGGCCCAGACGAACACTGAAGCTTTCTTT. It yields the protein CASSFLRAQTNTEAFF.

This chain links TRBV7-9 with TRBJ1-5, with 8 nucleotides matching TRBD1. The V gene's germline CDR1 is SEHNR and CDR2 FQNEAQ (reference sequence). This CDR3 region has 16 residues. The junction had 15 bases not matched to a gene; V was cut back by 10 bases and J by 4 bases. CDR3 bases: TGTGCCACCCAGCTTGGGTCCGACAGGGGAAATCAGCCCCAGCATTTT. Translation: CATQLGSDRGNQPQHF.

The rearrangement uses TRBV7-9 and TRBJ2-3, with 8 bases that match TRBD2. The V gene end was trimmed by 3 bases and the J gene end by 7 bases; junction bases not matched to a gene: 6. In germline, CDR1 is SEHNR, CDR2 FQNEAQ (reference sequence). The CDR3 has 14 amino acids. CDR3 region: CASSFGTSGNTQYF. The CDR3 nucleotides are TGTGCCAGCAGCTTCGGGACTAGTGGTAATACGCAGTATTTT.

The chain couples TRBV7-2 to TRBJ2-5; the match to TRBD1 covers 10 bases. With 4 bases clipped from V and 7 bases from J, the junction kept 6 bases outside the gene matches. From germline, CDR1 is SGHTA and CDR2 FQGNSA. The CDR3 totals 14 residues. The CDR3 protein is CASSSPGQGTTQYF. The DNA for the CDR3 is TGTGCCAGCAGCTCGCCGGGACAGGGGACGACCCAGTACTTC.

The CDR3 DNA sequence: TGTGCCAGCAGTAGCCCAGGGGCCCGCTCCTACAATGAGCAGTTCTTC. Protein product: CASSSPGARSYNEQFF. The V gene is TRBV27, the J gene TRBJ2-1; the D gene is possibly TRBD1 (6 bases). Germline loops: CDR1 MNHEY, CDR2 SMNVEV (reference sequence). Between the trimmed V and J ends, which lost 5 bases and 0 bases, there was a span of 14 bases. This CDR3 is 16 amino acids long.